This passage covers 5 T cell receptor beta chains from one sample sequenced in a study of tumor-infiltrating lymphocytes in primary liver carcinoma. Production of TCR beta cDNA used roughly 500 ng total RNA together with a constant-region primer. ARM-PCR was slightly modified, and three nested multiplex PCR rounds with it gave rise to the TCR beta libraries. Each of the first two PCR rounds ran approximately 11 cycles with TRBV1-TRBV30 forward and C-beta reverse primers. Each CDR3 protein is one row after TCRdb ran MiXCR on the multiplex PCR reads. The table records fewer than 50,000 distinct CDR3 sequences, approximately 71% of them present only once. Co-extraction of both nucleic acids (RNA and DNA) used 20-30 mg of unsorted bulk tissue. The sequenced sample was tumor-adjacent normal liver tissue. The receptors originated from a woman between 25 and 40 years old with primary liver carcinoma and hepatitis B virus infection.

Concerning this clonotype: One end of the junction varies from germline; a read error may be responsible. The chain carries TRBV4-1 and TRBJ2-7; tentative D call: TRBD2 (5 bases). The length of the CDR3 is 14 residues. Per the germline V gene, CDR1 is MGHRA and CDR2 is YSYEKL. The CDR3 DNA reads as TGCGCCAGTAGCCAAGAGGAGGAGTCTTACGAGCAGTACTTC. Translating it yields CASSQEEESYEQYF.

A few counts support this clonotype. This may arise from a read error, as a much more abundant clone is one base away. CDR3: CASSLRPYRTDSQYF. The CDR3 DNA follows: TGTGCCAGCAGCTTGCGCCCTTACAGGACAGATTCGCAGTATTTT. J is TRBJ2-3 and V is TRBV7-8, with D possibly matching TRBD1 (6 bases). Germline V gives CDR1 SGHVS, CDR2 FQNEAQ. The CDR3 runs 15 residues.

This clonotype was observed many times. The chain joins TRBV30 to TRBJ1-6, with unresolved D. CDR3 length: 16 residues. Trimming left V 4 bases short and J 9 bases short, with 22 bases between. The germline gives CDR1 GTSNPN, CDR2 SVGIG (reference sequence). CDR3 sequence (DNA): TGTGCCTGGACTCCCCTGGGGAGGGAGATTGGTTCACCCCTCCACTTT. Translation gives CAWTPLGREIGSPLHF.

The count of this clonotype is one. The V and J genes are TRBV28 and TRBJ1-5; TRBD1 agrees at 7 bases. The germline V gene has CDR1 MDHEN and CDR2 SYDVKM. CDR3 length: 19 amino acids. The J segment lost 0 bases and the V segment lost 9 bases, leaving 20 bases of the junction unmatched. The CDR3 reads CARSIWARGALYSNQPQHF. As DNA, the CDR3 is TGTGCCAGGAGTATCTGGGCCAGGGGGGCTCTTTATAGCAATCAGCCCCAGCATTTT.

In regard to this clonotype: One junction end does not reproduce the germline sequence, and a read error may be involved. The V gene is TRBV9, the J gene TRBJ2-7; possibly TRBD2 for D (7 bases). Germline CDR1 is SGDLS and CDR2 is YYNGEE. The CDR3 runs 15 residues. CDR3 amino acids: CVSSVGGGFSYEQYF. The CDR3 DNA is TGTGTCAGCAGCGTAGGGGGGGGGTTCTCCTACGAGCAGTACTTC.